Listed below are T cell receptor beta chains from one sample, sequenced in a study of T-cell reconstitution after alpha-beta-depleted transplantation in children. TCRdb fed the PCR reads into MiXCR, producing one record per CDR3 protein. The table lists 250,000 to 350,000 distinct CDR3 sequences, approximately 9.6% of them singletons. Here the sequenced sample was PBMCs from the stem cell graft donor, taken from the stem cell graft. These receptors all stem from a human donor who donated a stem cell graft to a child with SCID. CDR3s include the opening cysteine and the closing phenylalanine or tryptophan.

v_call	j_call	cdr3_aa
TRBV6-7	TRBJ2-1	CASSHRGEQFF
TRBV12-3/TRBV12-4	TRBJ2-3	CASRPTGLHQGDTQYF
TRBV6-1	TRBJ2-3	CASSSLRDPGPTDTQYF
TRBV5-1	TRBJ1-1	CASSYDFGNTEAFF
TRBV27	TRBJ2-7	CASSSTPGQGVYEQYF
TRBV7-2	TRBJ2-7	CASSLIHLEQYF
TRBV6-5	TRBJ2-5	CASSYSAGAEETQYF
TRBV2	TRBJ1-4	CASSDRQGRNEKLFF
TRBV6-2/TRBV6-3	TRBJ1-1	CASSYSTLGTEAFF
TRBV9	TRBJ1-1	CASSVDRGRNTEAFF
TRBV12-3/TRBV12-4	TRBJ2-3	CASSTQGRDTQYF
TRBV29-1	TRBJ2-7	CSVYGDSSAYEQYF
TRBV5-1	TRBJ2-7	CASSLGQAERSYF
TRBV29-1	TRBJ2-7	CSVVVDSSYEQYF
TRBV20-1	TRBJ1-2	CSARDREKGFLDYGYTF
TRBV6-5	TRBJ2-7	CASSYSEDRSSYEQYF
TRBV12-3/TRBV12-4	TRBJ2-3	CASTGGDTQYF
TRBV9	TRBJ2-5	CASSVATGKGETQYF
TRBV7-6	TRBJ2-1	CASSFLGSGDNEQFF
TRBV29-1	TRBJ2-7	CSVAPTGTFSEQYF
TRBV2	TRBJ2-5	CASRETPSQETQYF
TRBV12-3/TRBV12-4	TRBJ1-2	CASSSLGQGDGYTF
TRBV5-1	TRBJ2-5	CASQSGGPQETQYF
TRBV4-2	TRBJ2-7	CASNQGGQDYEQYF
TRBV9	TRBJ2-3	CASSVDWLGAVDTQYF